This T cell receptor beta chain derives from a study of OX40 agonist ivuxolimab in advanced cancers. On the study more broadly: Subjects had a mean age of roughly 60 years, with a range of about 23 to 85; roughly 83% were male. Study-wide points: No determination was made of the antigen specificity of the expanded peripheral T cells.

Sequencing used immunoSEQ multiplex PCR; TCRdb keeps in-frame clones, though not all of them. The sample shows fewer than 30,000 clones, approximately 88% of them seen only once. The table lists this clone with a few counts. Its target is not known. Germline V lookup: CDR1 SGHVS, CDR2 FQNEAQ. V was pared by 1 base and J by 3 bases, with 4 bases between. CDR3 length: 13 amino acids. The chain uses TRBV7-8 and TRBJ2-1; D is ambiguous. This specimen consisted of CD4+ or CD8+ T cells sorted from blood, obtained in a trial of the OX40 agonist ivuxolimab. This receptor was taken from an adult with an advanced solid tumor such as melanoma, head and neck, liver or kidney cancer. The CDR3 DNA sequence: TGTGCCAGCAGCTTAGGCAGCTACAATGAGCAGTTCTTC. Translating gives CASSLGSYNEQFF.